The clone carrying this T cell receptor (beta chain) came up a few times. The antigen remains unidentified. Trimming left V 5 bases short and J 4 bases short, with 14 bases between. CDR3 length: 14 residues. Germline assignment: CDR1 MNHEY and CDR2 SMNVEV (reference sequence). MiXCR, applied by TCRdb to the RACE reads, yields one record per CDR3 protein. The sample lists 380,000 or so distinct CDR3 sequences, approximately 4.4% occurring once. Time point in this sample: patch test 1, 2 weeks after DPC sensitization. Treatment given: therapeutic diphenylcyclopropenone sensitization with weekly scalp DPC. This record belongs to a study of human T cells and chemical hapten exposure. Study-wide findings and caveats: Controls formed significantly fewer large CDR3 similarity clusters than expanded TCRs did.

This specimen consisted of whole blood, obtained in connection with sensitization to the hapten diphenylcyclopropenone (DPC). V is TRBV27 and J is TRBJ1-2; D unresolved. This clonotype was sampled from a woman aged 45-65 years with alopecia areata. Some clones in this sample may be carry-over from other donors' samples. CDR3 sequence: CASSPGAWGYGYTF. In DNA form, the CDR3 reads TGTGCCAGCAGTCCGGGCGCATGGGGCTATGGCTACACCTTC.